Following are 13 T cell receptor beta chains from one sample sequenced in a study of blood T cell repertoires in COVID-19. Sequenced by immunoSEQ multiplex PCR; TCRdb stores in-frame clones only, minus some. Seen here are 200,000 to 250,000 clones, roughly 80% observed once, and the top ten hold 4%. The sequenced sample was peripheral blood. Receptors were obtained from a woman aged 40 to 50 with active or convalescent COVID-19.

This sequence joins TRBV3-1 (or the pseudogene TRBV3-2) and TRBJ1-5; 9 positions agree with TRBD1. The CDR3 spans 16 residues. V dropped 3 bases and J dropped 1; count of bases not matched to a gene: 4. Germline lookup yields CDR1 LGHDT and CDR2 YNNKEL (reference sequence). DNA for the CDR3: TGTGCCAGCAGCCAGGGACAGGGTTTAAGCAATCAGCCCCAGCATTTT. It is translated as CASSQGQGLSNQPQHF.

CDR3 in amino acids: CASTSQGDRGSPLHF. The CDR3 region has the DNA TGTGCCAGTACCTCACAGGGGGATCGGGGTTCACCCCTCCACTTT. V and J are TRBV19 and TRBJ1-6; 8 bases line up with TRBD1. Germline CDR1 and CDR2: LNHDA and SQIVND (reference sequence). Unmatched junction bases numbered 11, after V lost 7 bases and J lost 9 bases. This CDR3 is built from 15 residues.

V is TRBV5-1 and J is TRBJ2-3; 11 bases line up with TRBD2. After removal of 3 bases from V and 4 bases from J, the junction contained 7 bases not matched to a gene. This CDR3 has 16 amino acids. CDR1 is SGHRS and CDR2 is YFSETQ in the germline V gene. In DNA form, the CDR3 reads TGCGCCAGCAGCTCATTAGCGGGGGGGCGCCCAGATACGCAGTATTTT. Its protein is CASSSLAGGRPDTQYF.

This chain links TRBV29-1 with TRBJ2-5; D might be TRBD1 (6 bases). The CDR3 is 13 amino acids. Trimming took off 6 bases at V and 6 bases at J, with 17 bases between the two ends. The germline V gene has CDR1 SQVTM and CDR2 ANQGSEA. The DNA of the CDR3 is TGCAGCGTAAACAGGGTTGACGCGAAGACCCAGTACTTC. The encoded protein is CSVNRVDAKTQYF. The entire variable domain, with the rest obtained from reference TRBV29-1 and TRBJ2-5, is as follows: SAVISQKPSRDICQRGTSLTIQCQVDSQVTMMFWYRQQPGQSLTLIATANQGSEATYESGFVIDKFPISRPNLTFSTLTVSNMSPEDSSIYLCSVNRVDAKTQYFGPGTRLLVL.

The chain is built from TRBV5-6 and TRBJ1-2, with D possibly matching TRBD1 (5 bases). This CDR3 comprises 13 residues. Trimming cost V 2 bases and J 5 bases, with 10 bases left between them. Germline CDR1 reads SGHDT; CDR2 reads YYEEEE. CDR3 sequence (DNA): TGTGCCAGCAGCTTAGGGGCCGGGTATGGCTACACCTTC. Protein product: CASSLGAGYGYTF.

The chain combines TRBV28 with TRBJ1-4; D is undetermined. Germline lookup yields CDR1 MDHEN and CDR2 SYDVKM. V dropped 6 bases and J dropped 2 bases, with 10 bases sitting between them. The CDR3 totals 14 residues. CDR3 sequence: CASSPPGTNEKLFF. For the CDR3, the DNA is TGTGCCAGCAGCCCCCCGGGTACTAATGAAAAACTGTTTTTT.

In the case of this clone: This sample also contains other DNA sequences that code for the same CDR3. The chain's CDR3 is CASSLGQNTGELFF. The CDR3 bases are TGCGCCAGCAGCTTGGGTCAGAACACCGGGGAGCTGTTTTTT. The chain joins TRBV5-1 to TRBJ2-2; D is unclear. The CDR3 is 14 residues long. Trimming cost V 0 bases and J 1 base, with 4 bases left between them. From germline, CDR1 is SGHRS and CDR2 YFSETQ.

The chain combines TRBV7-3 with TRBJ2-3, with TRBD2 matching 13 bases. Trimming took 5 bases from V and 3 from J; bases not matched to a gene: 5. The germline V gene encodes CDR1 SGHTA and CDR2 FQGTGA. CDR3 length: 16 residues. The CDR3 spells CASSRRGLAGTDTQYF. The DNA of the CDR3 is TGTGCCAGCAGCCGCCGGGGACTAGCGGGGACAGATACGCAGTATTTT.

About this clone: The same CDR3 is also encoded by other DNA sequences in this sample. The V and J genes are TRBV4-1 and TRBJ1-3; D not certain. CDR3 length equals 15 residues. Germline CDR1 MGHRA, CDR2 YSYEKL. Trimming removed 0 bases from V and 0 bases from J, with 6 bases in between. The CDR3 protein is CASSQERFSGNTIYF. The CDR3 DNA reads TGCGCCAGCAGCCAAGAGAGGTTCTCTGGAAACACCATATATTTT.

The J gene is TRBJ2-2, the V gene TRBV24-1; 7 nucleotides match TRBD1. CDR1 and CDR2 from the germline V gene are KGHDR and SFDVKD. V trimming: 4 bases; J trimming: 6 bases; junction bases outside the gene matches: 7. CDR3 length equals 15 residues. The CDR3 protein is CATSETGFVAGELFF. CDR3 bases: TGTGCCACCAGTGAGACAGGGTTCGTCGCCGGGGAGCTGTTTTTT.

In DNA form, the CDR3 reads TGTGCCAGCAGCCCCCCCGGGGTCGAGCAGTTCTTC. It codes for CASSPPGVEQFF. The chain is built from TRBV12-3 or TRBV12-4 and TRBJ2-1; a possible D gene is TRBD2 (5 bases). The CDR3 is 12 amino acids. V lost 6 bases, J lost 10 bases, and 13 bases lay in between.

The CDR3 coding sequence is TGCGCCAGCAGCCACCCAGGGGGCGGGATTAACTATGGCTACACCTTC. Translating gives CASSHPGGGINYGYTF. This chain uses TRBV4-1 with TRBJ1-2; TRBD1 aligns across 8 bases. The CDR3 loop spans 16 amino acids. Germline lookup yields CDR1 MGHRA and CDR2 YSYEKL. V shed 3 bases, J shed 1 base, and the junction held 7 bases outside the gene matches.

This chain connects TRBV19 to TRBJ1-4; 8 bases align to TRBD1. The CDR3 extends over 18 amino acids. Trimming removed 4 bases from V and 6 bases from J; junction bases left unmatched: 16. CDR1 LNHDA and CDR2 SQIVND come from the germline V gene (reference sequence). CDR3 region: CASSTSQGQGASHEKLFF. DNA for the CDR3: TGTGCCAGTAGTACCTCTCAGGGTCAGGGGGCCTCCCATGAAAAACTGTTTTTT.